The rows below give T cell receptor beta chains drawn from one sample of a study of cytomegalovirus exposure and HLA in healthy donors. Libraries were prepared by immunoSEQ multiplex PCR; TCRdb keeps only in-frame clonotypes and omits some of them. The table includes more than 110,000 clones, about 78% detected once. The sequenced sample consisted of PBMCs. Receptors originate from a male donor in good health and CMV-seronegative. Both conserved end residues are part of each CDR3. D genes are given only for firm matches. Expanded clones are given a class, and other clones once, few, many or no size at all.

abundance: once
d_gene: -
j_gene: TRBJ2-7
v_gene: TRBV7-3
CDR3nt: TGTGCCAGCAGCCCTAATCGACAGACCTCCTACGAGCAGTACTTC
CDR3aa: CASSPNRQTSYEQYF

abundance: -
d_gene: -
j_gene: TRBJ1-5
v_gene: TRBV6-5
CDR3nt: TGTGCCAGCAGTCAGATGAATAGCAATCAGCCCCAGCATTTT
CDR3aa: CASSQMNSNQPQHF

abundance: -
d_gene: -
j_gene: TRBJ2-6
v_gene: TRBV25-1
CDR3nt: TGTGCCAGCCAGGGGCCTGGGAGAAACGTCCTGACTTTC
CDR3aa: CASQGPGRNVLTF

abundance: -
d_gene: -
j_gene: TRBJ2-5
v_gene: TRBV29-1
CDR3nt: TGCAGCGCCCGGTATATTGAGACCCAGTACTTC
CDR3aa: CSARYIETQYF

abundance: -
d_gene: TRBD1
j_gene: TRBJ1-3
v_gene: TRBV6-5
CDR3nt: TGTGCCAGCAGCCGAGGGACAGGAGCAGGAAACACCATATATTTT
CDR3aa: CASSRGTGAGNTIYF

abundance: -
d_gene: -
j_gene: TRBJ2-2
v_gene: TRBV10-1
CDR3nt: TGCGCCAGCAGTCGGGAGTCCGGGGAGCTGTTTTTT
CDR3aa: CASSRESGELFF

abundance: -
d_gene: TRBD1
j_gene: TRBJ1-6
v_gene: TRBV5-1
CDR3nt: TGCGCCAGCAGCATGGGCCTAGGGGGACAGGACTATAATTCACCCCTCCACTTT
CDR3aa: CASSMGLGGQDYNSPLHF

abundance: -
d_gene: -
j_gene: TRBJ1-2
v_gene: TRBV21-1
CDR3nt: TGTGCCAGCAGCAACAAGTCGGGGGGCTACACCTTC
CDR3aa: CASSNKSGGYTF

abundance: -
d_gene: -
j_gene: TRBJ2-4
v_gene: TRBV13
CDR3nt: TGTGCCAGCAGCTTAAGGGAGTTCCTAGCCAAAAACATTCAGTACTTC
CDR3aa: CASSLREFLAKNIQYF

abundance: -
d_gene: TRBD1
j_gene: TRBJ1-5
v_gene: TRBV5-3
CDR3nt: TGTGCCAGAAGCTTGCATCGCGGCTCTGGACAGGGCATGGAACAGCCCCAGCATTTT
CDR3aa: CARSLHRGSGQGMEQPQHF

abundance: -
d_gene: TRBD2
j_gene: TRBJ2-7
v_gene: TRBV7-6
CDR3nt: TGTGCCAGCAGCCCGGGGGGGGGAGCCTACGAGCAGTACTTC
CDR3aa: CASSPGGGAYEQYF

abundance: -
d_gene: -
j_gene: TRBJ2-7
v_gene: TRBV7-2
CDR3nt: TGTGCCAAACGAATGGGGGGGACAAACGAGCAGTACTTC
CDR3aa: CAKRMGGTNEQYF

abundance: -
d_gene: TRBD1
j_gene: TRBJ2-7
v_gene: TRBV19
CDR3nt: TGTGCCAGTAGTGACCCGGGACAGGATCTCTACGAGCAGTACTTC
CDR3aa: CASSDPGQDLYEQYF